This TCR beta chain comes out of a study of blood T cell repertoires in COVID-19. Original processing methods: Counts of nucleated cells, estimated from reference gene primer amplification, were obtained. Generated by immunoSEQ multiplex PCR, the TCRdb table keeps only in-frame clones and is missing some. V, J and clone size are taken as reported in that table, and D and trimming were inferred from the DNA itself. The sample records over 200,000 clones, 83% being singletons. Per germline, CDR1 MNHEY and CDR2 SVGEGT. CDR3 length equals 14 residues. Trimming removed 2 bases at V and 6 bases at J, with 11 bases between.

This sequence originates from a man aged 35-49 years with active or convalescent COVID-19. The sample consisted of peripheral blood. V and J are TRBV6-2 or TRBV6-3 and TRBJ1-5, with D unresolved. Here the CDR3 DNA reads TGTGCCAGCAGTTACAACGTGGTCGGTCAGCCCCAGCATTTT. Translated: CASSYNVVGQPQHF.